This T cell receptor beta chain is from a study of response to subunit inactivated influenza vaccine. The CDR3 length is 17 residues. V shed 7 bases and J shed 1 base, with 20 bases lying between them. TCRdb analysed the RT-PCR reads with MiXCR anew, one entry per CDR3 protein. The repertoire holds over 300,000 distinct CDR3 sequences, with less than 25% as singletons. The chain has TRBV12-3 or TRBV12-4 and TRBJ2-1; D assignment may be TRBD1 or TRBD2 (7 bases each). The TCR was taken from a man between 50 and 69 years old who received an inactivated influenza vaccine. The source material was PBMCs from blood, sampled approximately 20 months after vaccination. Here the CDR3 reads CASTSGGGEGSYNEQFF. The CDR3 nucleotides are TGTGCCAGCACTTCAGGGGGGGGCGAGGGGTCCTACAATGAGCAGTTCTTC.